This TCR beta chain was found in a study of technical replicates of blood from a handful of donors. Generated by immunoSEQ multiplex PCR, the TCRdb table keeps only in-frame clones and is missing some. Among about 93,000 clones listed, about 96% were seen once. What was sequenced was T cells isolated from PBMCs. This receptor was obtained from a human donor in good health.

Written as DNA, the CDR3 is TGTGCCAGCAGCGCCCAGGGGGCGCGAAAGCTAGAGACCCAGTACTTC. It translates to CASSAQGARKLETQYF. The chain joins TRBV9 to TRBJ2-5; 8 bases map to TRBD1. The V segment lost 3 bases and the J segment 4 bases; nucleotides outside the gene matches: 11. There are 16 residues in the CDR3. CDR1 and CDR2 from the germline V gene are SGDLS and YYNGEE.